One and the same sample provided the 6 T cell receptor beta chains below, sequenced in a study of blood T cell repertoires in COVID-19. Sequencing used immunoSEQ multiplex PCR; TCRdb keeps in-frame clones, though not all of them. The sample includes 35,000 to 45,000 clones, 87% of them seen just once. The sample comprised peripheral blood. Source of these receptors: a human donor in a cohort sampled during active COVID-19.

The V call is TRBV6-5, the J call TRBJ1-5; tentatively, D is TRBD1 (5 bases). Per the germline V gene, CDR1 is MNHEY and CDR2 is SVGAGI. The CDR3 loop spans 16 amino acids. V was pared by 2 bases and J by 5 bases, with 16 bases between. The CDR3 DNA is TGTGCCAGCAGTTACCCTGGGGGGTTTAAGTATCAGCCCCAGCATTTT. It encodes CASSYPGGFKYQPQHF.

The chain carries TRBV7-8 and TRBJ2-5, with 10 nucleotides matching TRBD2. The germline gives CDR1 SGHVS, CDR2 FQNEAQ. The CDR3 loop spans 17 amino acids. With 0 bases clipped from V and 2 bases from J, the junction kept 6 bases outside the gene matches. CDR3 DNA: TGTGCCAGCAGCTTAGCCTCTAGCGGGGGCGTACAAGAGACCCAGTACTTC. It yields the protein CASSLASSGGVQETQYF.

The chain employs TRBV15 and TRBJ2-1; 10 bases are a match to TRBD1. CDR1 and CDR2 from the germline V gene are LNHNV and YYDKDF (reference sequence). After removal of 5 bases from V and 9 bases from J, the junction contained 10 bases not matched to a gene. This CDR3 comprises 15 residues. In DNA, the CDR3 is TGTGCCACCAGCGGTGCTCTGGGACAGGGGACTGAGCAGTTCTTC. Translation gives CATSGALGQGTEQFF.

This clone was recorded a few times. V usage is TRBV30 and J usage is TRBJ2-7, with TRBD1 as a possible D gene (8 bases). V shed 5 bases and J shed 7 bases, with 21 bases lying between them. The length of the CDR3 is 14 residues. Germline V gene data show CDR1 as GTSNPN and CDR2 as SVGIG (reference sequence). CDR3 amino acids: CAWDYRTGRGEQYF. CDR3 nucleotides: TGTGCCTGGGATTATCGGACAGGGCGGGGGGAGCAGTACTTC.

CDR3 DNA sequence: TGTGCCAGCAGTTTACTTATCGGGGAGGGCCTTGAGAACGAGCAGTACTTC. Amino acids: CASSLLIGEGLENEQYF. The V call is TRBV27, the J call TRBJ2-7; 7 bases map to TRBD2. Trimming removed 2 bases from V and 5 bases from J; junction bases left unmatched: 15. In germline, CDR1 is MNHEY, CDR2 SMNVEV (reference sequence). The CDR3 runs 17 residues.

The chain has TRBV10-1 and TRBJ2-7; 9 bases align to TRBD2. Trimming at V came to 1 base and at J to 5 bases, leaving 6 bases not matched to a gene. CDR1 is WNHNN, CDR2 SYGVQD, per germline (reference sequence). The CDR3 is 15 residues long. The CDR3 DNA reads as TGCGCCAGCAGTGAGTTTCGCGGGGGGGCGAACGAGCAGTACTTC. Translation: CASSEFRGGANEQYF.